This T cell receptor (beta chain) derives from a study of T cells in women clearing cervical HPV infection. A word on this clone: The CDR3 end is not reached by the read, which stops 3 residues before it; the germline J gene fills it in.

Germline CDR1 reads DFQATT; CDR2 reads SNEGSKA (reference sequence). V lost 1 base and J 0 bases, leaving 13 bases between the germline ends. The CDR3 loop spans 15 amino acids. The protocol was immunoSEQ multiplex PCR, while the TCRdb copy is restricted to in-frame clones and leaves out a portion. The repertoire table contains under 40,000 clones. This chain uses TRBV20-1 with TRBJ2-7; D not resolved. This TCR derives from a woman between 18 and 75 years old with a cervical HPV16 infection that either progressed to CIN3+ or cleared (not recorded which). Sequenced material: blood buffy coat. The CDR3 is CSARASILTSYEQYF. The CDR3 bases that were read are TGCAGTGCTAGAGCCTCTATTTTAACCTCCTACGAG.